Described below is a single T cell receptor beta chain sequence and its context. Some clones are missing from TCRdb's copy, which holds only in-frame ones; the method was immunoSEQ multiplex PCR. The sample includes some 350,000 clones, about 90% of them seen just once. This sample was taken from a study of cytomegalovirus exposure and HLA in healthy donors. V was clipped by 5 bases and J by 2 bases, with 9 bases between them. There are 13 residues in the CDR3. CDR1 MNHEY and CDR2 SMNVEV come from the germline V gene (reference sequence). This TCR was sampled from a woman in her twenties or thirties in good health and CMV-seropositive. The genes are TRBV27 and TRBJ1-2; TRBD1 is a possible D gene (6 bases). Source material: PBMCs. CDR3 bases: TGTGCCAGCAGTCGCCAGGGGAACTATGGCTACACCTTC. It specifies CASSRQGNYGYTF.